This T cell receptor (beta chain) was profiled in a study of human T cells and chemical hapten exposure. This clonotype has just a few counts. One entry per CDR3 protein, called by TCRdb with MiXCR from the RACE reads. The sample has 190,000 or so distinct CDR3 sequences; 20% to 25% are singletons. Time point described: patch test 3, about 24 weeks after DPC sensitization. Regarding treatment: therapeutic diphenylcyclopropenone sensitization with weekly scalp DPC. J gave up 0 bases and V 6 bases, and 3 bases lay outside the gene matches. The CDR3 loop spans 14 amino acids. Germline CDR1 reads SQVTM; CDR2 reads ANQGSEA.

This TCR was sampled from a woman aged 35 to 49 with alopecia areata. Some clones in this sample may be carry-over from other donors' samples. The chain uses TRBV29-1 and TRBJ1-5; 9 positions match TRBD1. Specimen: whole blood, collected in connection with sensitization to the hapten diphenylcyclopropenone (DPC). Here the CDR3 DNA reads TGCAGCGTACCGGGACAGGGTAGCAATCAGCCCCAGCATTTT. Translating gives CSVPGQGSNQPQHF.